What follows are 29 T cell receptor beta chains derived from one specimen sequenced in a study of quantifying T cell responses using KT2 cells (dated by TCRdb to the late 2010s). Regarding the study in general: RNA was DNase-treated and reverse transcribed with TCR alpha and beta constant-region primers, mostly using SuperScript III.

Library construction relied on UMI-ligation and nested PCR. Sequencing instrument: Illumina MiSeq. Using T4 RNA ligase 1, a single-stranded oligonucleotide bearing the Illumina SP2 sequence plus a UMI was ligated onto the 3' end of the cDNA. PCR1 consisted of 4 cycles (98 degrees C 15 s, 69 degrees C 30 s, 72 degrees C 40 s), and for the beta primer an equimolar mix of RC1.1 and RC1.2 was used to cover TRBC1 and TRBC2. The public sequencing data were trimmed at Q25 with fastp and processed into clonotypes with MiXCR by TCRdb, which kept only in-frame beta chains. One record per CDR3 amino acid sequence lists the most common genes and DNA. The sample has about 33,000 distinct CDR3 sequences on record, about 9.3% of them singletons. Roughly 10% of the sample lies in the top ten. Sequenced sample: PBMCs spiked with cells of the T cell clone KT2. These receptors came from a human donor.

This clonotype has a count of ten or more. V and J are TRBV7-9 and TRBJ2-5; 7 positions agree with TRBD1. From germline, CDR1 is SEHNR and CDR2 FQNEAQ (reference sequence). This CDR3 comprises 16 residues. After removal of 5 bases from V and 5 bases from J, the junction contained 14 bases not matched to a gene. CDR3 DNA: TGTGCCAGCAGCCCTGGGTGGGTCAGGGGGTCGGAGACCCAGTACTTC. Translated: CASSPGWVRGSETQYF.

Ten or more counts support this clonotype. The chain is built from TRBV3-1 and TRBJ2-3; either TRBD1 or TRBD2 may fit D (5 bases each). The CDR3 length is 16 residues. The V end lost 2 bases, the J end lost 2 bases, and 14 bases lay between the germline ends. CDR1 and CDR2 from the germline V gene are LGHDT and YNNKEL (reference sequence). This CDR3 reads CASSQIPGAHTDTQYF. The CDR3 coding sequence is TGTGCCAGCAGCCAAATTCCCGGGGCGCACACAGATACGCAGTATTTT.

This clonotype appeared a few times. The chain joins TRBV5-1 to TRBJ2-1; 11 nucleotides align to TRBD2. With 4 bases clipped from V and 3 bases from J, the junction kept 6 bases outside the gene matches. Looked up from germline, CDR1 is SGHRS and CDR2 is YFSETQ. The CDR3 runs to 16 residues. CDR3 in DNA: TGCGCCAGCAGCCTCGGCGGACTAGCGGGCTACAATGAGCAGTTCTTC. It yields the protein CASSLGGLAGYNEQFF.

This clonotype was counted ten times or more. The chain recombines TRBV20-1 with TRBJ2-5, with 11 bases that match TRBD2. V lost 6 bases to trimming and J lost 5 bases; unmatched junction nucleotides: 14. The CDR3 sequence is 16 residues long. Per the germline V gene, CDR1 is DFQATT and CDR2 is SNEGSKA (reference sequence). The CDR3 here is CSAPHPQGLADETQYF. For the CDR3, the DNA is TGCAGTGCCCCCCACCCCCAGGGACTAGCGGATGAGACCCAGTACTTC.

The table lists this clonotype with many counts. This chain joins TRBV10-3 and TRBJ2-5; 8 nucleotides agree with TRBD2. Germline CDR1 reads ENHRY; CDR2 reads SYGVKD. Trimming at V came to 5 bases and at J to 4 bases, leaving 9 bases not matched to a gene. There are 15 residues in the CDR3. The CDR3 nucleotides read TGTGCCATCAGTCTCTCCCCGGGACTAGGAGAGACCCAGTACTTC. Its translation is CAISLSPGLGETQYF.

A few counts support this clonotype. V usage is TRBV2 and J usage is TRBJ2-3, with TRBD1 as a possible D gene (6 bases). Germline CDR1 and CDR2: SNHLY and FYNNEI. The CDR3 consists of 15 residues. V lost 3 bases and J 2 bases, leaving 12 bases between the germline ends. DNA of the CDR3: TGTGCCAGCAGTGACGAGGACAGATACACAGATACGCAGTATTTT. Its protein product is CASSDEDRYTDTQYF.

This clonotype was seen only a few times. The chain links TRBV12-3 or TRBV12-4 to TRBJ2-3; possibly TRBD2 for D (6 bases). CDR3 length: 16 amino acids. V was pared by 5 bases and J by 6 bases, with 21 bases between. DNA for the CDR3: TGTGCCAGCAGTCGACCCCCCGGGAGTGTTGGGGATACGCAGTATTTT. Encoded protein: CASSRPPGSVGDTQYF.

With respect to this clonotype: Given a much more abundant clone one base away, this may be a read error. The V call is TRBV29-1, the J call TRBJ1-5, with 10 bases identical to TRBD1. CDR1 SQVTM and CDR2 ANQGSEA come from the germline V gene. This CDR3 has 16 residues. The V gene end was trimmed by 8 bases and the J gene end by 6 bases; junction bases not matched to a gene: 16. In DNA form, the CDR3 reads TGCAGCTTACGGGACAGGGGCACCCCACGCCGTCAGCCCCAGCATTTT. The encoded protein is CSLRDRGTPRRQPQHF.

This clonotype was seen many times. This chain's CDR3 is CASKSTREYSPLHF. CDR3 sequence (DNA): TGTGCCAGCAAATCAACCAGGGAGTATTCACCCCTCCACTTT. The chain links TRBV13 to TRBJ1-6; TRBD1 might be the D (5 bases). The CDR3 loop spans 14 amino acids. The V end lost 7 bases, the J end lost 8 bases, and 15 bases lay between the germline ends. The germline CDR1 and CDR2 sequences are PRHDT and FYEKMQ (reference sequence).

This clonotype was observed a few times. In DNA form, the CDR3 reads TGTGCCAGCAGCGTAGCTGGGGAGGGTGGCTACACCTTC. Protein product: CASSVAGEGGYTF. J is TRBJ1-2 and V is TRBV9, with D uncertain. CDR1 is SGDLS, CDR2 YYNGEE, per germline. Trimming pared 0 bases from V and 7 bases from J, leaving 10 bases between. This CDR3 is 13 amino acids long.

A few counts support this clonotype. The chain couples TRBV12-3 or TRBV12-4 to TRBJ2-5; D is uncertain. V lost 2 bases and J 1 base, leaving 5 bases between the germline ends. This CDR3 comprises 13 residues. The CDR3 sequence is CASSLPFQETQYF. CDR3 sequence (DNA): TGTGCCAGCAGTTTACCCTTCCAAGAGACCCAGTACTTC.

The CDR3 here is CASSLGPGGYEQYF. The CDR3 DNA sequence: TGTGCCAGCAGCTTAGGACCGGGAGGTTACGAGCAGTACTTC. The rearrangement uses TRBV11-2 and TRBJ2-7, with TRBD2 identical over 7 bases. CDR3 size: 14 residues. V shed 1 base, J shed 4 bases, and the junction held 4 bases outside the gene matches. Germline CDR1 reads SGHAT; CDR2 reads FQNNGV.

This clonotype was counted many times. V usage is TRBV6-1 and J usage is TRBJ2-3; no firm D call. Trimming removed 6 bases at V and 4 bases at J, with 17 bases between. CDR3 length equals 15 residues. From germline, CDR1 is MNHNS and CDR2 SASEGT. CDR3 region: CASSYENKASDTQYF. The CDR3 bases are TGTGCCAGCAGCTACGAAAACAAAGCGTCAGATACGCAGTATTTT.

This clonotype has more than one count but fewer than ten. The rearrangement links TRBV5-1 to TRBJ2-1, with a tentative D call TRBD2 (7 bases). This CDR3 is built from 16 residues. V was cut by 2 bases and J by 0 bases, with 12 bases left in between. Germline loops: CDR1 SGHRS, CDR2 YFSETQ. CDR3 region: CASSLGGASSYNEQFF. The CDR3, as DNA: TGCGCCAGCAGCTTAGGGGGGGCGAGCTCCTACAATGAGCAGTTCTTC.

This clonotype was counted only a few times. The chain uses TRBV7-8 and TRBJ1-1; D perhaps matches TRBD1 (5 bases). CDR1 SGHVS and CDR2 FQNEAQ come from the germline V gene. This CDR3 spans 15 amino acids. The V end was cut by 1 base, the J end by 1 base, with 10 bases between. CDR3: CASSLGGRANTEAFF. CDR3 nucleotide sequence: TGTGCCAGCAGCTTAGGCGGCAGGGCGAACACTGAAGCTTTCTTT.

This clonotype was picked up many times. J is TRBJ1-5 and V is TRBV25-1; D perhaps matches TRBD1 (5 bases). Germline V gene sequence: CDR1 MGHDK, CDR2 SYGVNS. The CDR3 has 14 residues. V lost 3 bases, J lost 3 bases, and 9 bases lay in between. CDR3 sequence (DNA): TGTGCCAGCAGTGATCCGGGGCCCAATCAGCCCCAGCATTTT. Amino acid sequence: CASSDPGPNQPQHF.

This clonotype was seen more than once but under ten times. This CDR3 reads CASSLLLAGGRGSTDTQYF. CDR3 sequence (DNA): TGTGCCAGCAGTTTGTTACTAGCGGGGGGCCGCGGAAGCACAGATACGCAGTATTTT. The chain couples TRBV12-3 or TRBV12-4 to TRBJ2-3; 12 bases agree with TRBD2. This CDR3 contains 19 residues. After removal of 3 bases from V and 0 bases from J, the junction contained 10 bases not matched to a gene.

The sample holds many counts of this clonotype. V gene TRBV20-1 combines with J gene TRBJ1-5; no reliable D call. The ends were cut back, 3 bases at V and 7 bases at J, with 16 bases in the middle. The CDR3 sequence is 14 residues long. Looked up from germline, CDR1 is DFQATT and CDR2 is SNEGSKA (reference sequence). The CDR3 bases are TGCAGTGCTAGGGGCTGGGGAACGACGCAGCCCCAGCATTTT. It specifies CSARGWGTTQPQHF.

V usage is TRBV10-3 and J usage is TRBJ1-2; possibly TRBD1 for D (5 bases). The V end lost 0 bases, the J end lost 6 bases, and 14 bases lay between the germline ends. Germline V gene sequence: CDR1 ENHRY, CDR2 SYGVKD. The CDR3 runs to 15 residues. The CDR3 sequence is CAISESTTEFDGYTF. Written as DNA, the CDR3 is TGTGCCATCAGTGAGTCGACGACAGAGTTCGATGGCTACACCTTC.

The chain employs TRBV29-1 and TRBJ2-3; no reliable D call. The V and J ends lost 0 bases and 4 bases respectively, with 11 bases between them. Germline CDR1 reads SQVTM; CDR2 reads ANQGSEA. The CDR3 consists of 14 residues. DNA for the CDR3: TGCAGCGTTGAAGAGGGTTTTGTGGCAGATACGCAGTATTTT. Residues: CSVEEGFVADTQYF.

This clonotype turned up a few times. J is TRBJ2-2 and V is TRBV14, with D uncertain. Trimming pared 0 bases from V and 6 bases from J, leaving 8 bases between. CDR3 size: 14 residues. Germline V gene data show CDR1 as SGHDN and CDR2 as FVKESK. This chain's CDR3 is CASSQDWIAGELFF. The CDR3 nucleotides read TGTGCCAGCAGCCAAGACTGGATAGCCGGGGAGCTGTTTTTT.

A few counts support this clonotype. The chain recombines TRBV2 with TRBJ2-2; D might be TRBD2 (6 bases). In germline, CDR1 is SNHLY, CDR2 FYNNEI. The CDR3 has 16 amino acids. V lost 10 bases, J lost 0 bases, and 18 bases lay in between. The CDR3 DNA follows: TGTGCCACCTCATTGGGGGGAGAAACGAACACCGGGGAGCTGTTTTTT. Its protein product is CATSLGGETNTGELFF. Complete variable domain (other parts from reference TRBV2 and TRBJ2-2): EPEVTQTPSHQVTQMGQEVILRCVPISNHLYFYWYRQILGQKVEFLVSFYNNEISEKSEIFDDQFSVERPDGSNFTLKIRSTKLEDSAMYFCATSLGGETNTGELFFGEGSRLTVL.

At least ten counts were recorded for this clonotype. This chain joins TRBV5-1 and TRBJ2-3; D is ambiguous. Trimming took 0 bases from V and 9 from J, leaving 8 bases between them. Germline V gene data show CDR1 as SGHRS and CDR2 as YFSETQ. This CDR3 has 12 amino acids. DNA for the CDR3: TGCGCCAGCAGCTTGGACGGGTACACGCAGTATTTT. It is translated as CASSLDGYTQYF.

This clonotype was counted between two and nine times. The V gene is TRBV29-1, the J gene TRBJ2-3, with a possible D match to TRBD2 (5 bases). Trimming took off 4 bases at V and 0 bases at J, with 8 bases between the two ends. The CDR3 extends over 13 amino acids. Germline values: CDR1 SQVTM, CDR2 ANQGSEA. CDR3 amino acids: CSVAAGSTDTQYF. The CDR3 bases are TGCAGCGTTGCGGCGGGTAGCACAGATACGCAGTATTTT.

Comment on this clonotype: A single base separates this from a much larger clone, so it may be a read error. The chain uses TRBV6-6 and TRBJ1-1; TRBD1 agrees at 7 bases. CDR1 and CDR2 (germline): MNHNY, SVGAGI (reference sequence). CDR3 length: 15 residues. CDR3 sequence reads: CASSYATGLNSEAFF. The CDR3 DNA follows: TGTGCCAGCAGTTACGCGACAGGGTTGAACTCTGAAGCTTTCTTT.

This clonotype was found a few times. The J gene is TRBJ2-7, the V gene TRBV4-1; TRBD1 might be the D (6 bases). Germline CDR1 is MGHRA and CDR2 is YSYEKL. Trimming took 0 bases from V and 11 from J, leaving 11 bases between them. The CDR3 runs 12 residues. The CDR3 loop reads CASSQEIGDKYF. The CDR3 DNA sequence: TGCGCCAGCAGCCAAGAAATTGGGGACAAGTACTTC.

The rearrangement links TRBV7-9 to TRBJ2-1; possible D gene TRBD2, 5 bases. This CDR3 comprises 12 residues. The germline CDR1 and CDR2 sequences are SEHNR and FQNEAQ (reference sequence). Trimming took 2 bases from V and 10 from J, leaving 9 bases between them. CDR3 nucleotides: TGTGCCAGCAGCTTACCCGGGAAGGAGCAGTTCTTC. Residues: CASSLPGKEQFF.

The chain couples TRBV20-1 to TRBJ1-4; D call uncertain. CDR3 length: 14 residues. Germline V gives CDR1 DFQATT, CDR2 SNEGSKA (reference sequence). Trimming took off 3 bases at V and 3 bases at J, with 11 bases between the two ends. The CDR3 DNA reads TGCAGTGCTAGGGACGGAAAGTCTAATGAAAAACTGTTTTTT. Translating it yields CSARDGKSNEKLFF.

This clonotype was observed at least ten times. The gene calls are TRBV7-2 and TRBJ1-5; D gene ambiguous. CDR3 length: 14 amino acids. Germline values: CDR1 SGHTA, CDR2 FQGNSA. Trimming shortened V by 1 base and J by 5 bases, and 9 bases separated the two germline ends. The CDR3 nucleotides read TGTGCCAGCAGCTTAGGGCCTCGATATCAGCCCCAGCATTTT. Its protein is CASSLGPRYQPQHF.